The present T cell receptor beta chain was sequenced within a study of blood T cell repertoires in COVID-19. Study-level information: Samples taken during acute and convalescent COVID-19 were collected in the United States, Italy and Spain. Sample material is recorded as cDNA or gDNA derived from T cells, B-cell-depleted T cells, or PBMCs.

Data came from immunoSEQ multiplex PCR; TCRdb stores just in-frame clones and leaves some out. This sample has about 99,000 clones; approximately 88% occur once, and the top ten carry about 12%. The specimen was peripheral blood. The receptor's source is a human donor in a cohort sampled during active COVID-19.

This CDR3 reads CATARTGGRGGELFF. The CDR3 nucleotides read TGTGCCACCGCTCGGACAGGGGGGAGGGGCGGGGAGCTGTTTTTT. The gene calls are TRBV10-3 and TRBJ2-2; 10 nucleotides match TRBD1. Germline V gene data show CDR1 as ENHRY and CDR2 as SYGVKD. Trimming took 10 bases from V and 7 from J; bases not matched to a gene: 12. CDR3 size: 15 residues.